Presented here are 11 T cell receptor beta chains from one specimen sequenced in a study of cytomegalovirus exposure and HLA in healthy donors (dated by TCRdb to about 2017). Library method: the immunoSEQ multiplex PCR assay. A mixture of 60 forward primers for TCR Vbeta segments and 13 reverse primers for TCR Jbeta segments was used in the multiplex PCR. Not all clones reach the TCRdb copy of this immuneACCESS table, which keeps in-frame sequences only. Checked studies attribute under half of the gap to unresolved V genes and leave the rest unexplained. Within this sample are 120,000 to 150,000 clones, with roughly 80% of them counted one time only. About 6.7% of the sample belongs to the ten largest clones. Material: PBMCs. Receptor source: a woman aged 40-49 years in good health and CMV-seropositive.

The rearrangement joins TRBV6-5 to TRBJ1-1, with D perhaps TRBD1 (6 bases). Trimming took off 5 bases at V and 10 bases at J, with 17 bases between the two ends. The CDR3 has 13 amino acids. Per germline, CDR1 MNHEY and CDR2 SVGAGI. This chain's CDR3 is CASSAQTPDRAFF. CDR3 sequence (DNA): TGTGCCAGCAGTGCACAAACGCCGGACAGAGCTTTCTTT.

This clone has only one observation. V and J are TRBV4-1 and TRBJ2-5, with TRBD1 matching 9 bases. Germline V gene lookup returns CDR1 MGHRA and CDR2 YSYEKL. Germline trimming cut 4 bases from V and 3 bases from J; bases unmatched to any gene: 9. The CDR3 has 16 amino acids. This chain's CDR3 is CASSPRDREAEETQYF. Here the CDR3 DNA reads TGCGCCAGCAGCCCCCGGGACAGGGAGGCAGAAGAGACCCAGTACTTC.

This CDR3 reads CASSPRLAGGVTSDTQYF. For the CDR3, the DNA is TGTGCCAGCAGCCCCCGACTAGCGGGGGGGGTCACCTCAGATACGCAGTATTTT. This rearrangement joins TRBV11-3 to TRBJ2-3; 14 bases align to TRBD2. The CDR3 covers 18 residues. CDR1 SGHNT and CDR2 YENEEA come from the germline V gene. Trimming at V came to 5 bases and at J to 4 bases, leaving 11 bases not matched to a gene.

DNA for the CDR3: TGTGCCAGTCGGACAGCTCAGAACACTGAAGCTTTCTTT. Its protein product is CASRTAQNTEAFF. V is TRBV6-1 and J is TRBJ1-1, with a possible D match to TRBD1 (6 bases). V dropped 9 bases and J dropped 1 base, with 12 bases sitting between them. Germline V gene lookup returns CDR1 MNHNS and CDR2 SASEGT. The CDR3 length is 13 residues.

This clone was observed a handful of times. The chain joins TRBV11-2 to TRBJ1-1; TRBD1 might be the D (6 bases). V lost 6 bases and J lost 0, with 14 bases in between. The CDR3 is 15 amino acids. CDR1 SGHAT and CDR2 FQNNGV come from the germline V gene. The CDR3 spells CASRRVQGLNTEAFF. The DNA for the CDR3 is TGTGCCAGCAGGCGTGTACAGGGTTTGAACACTGAAGCTTTCTTT.

The V gene is TRBV27, the J gene TRBJ2-5, with 7 bases identical to TRBD2. This CDR3 has 14 residues. J lost 5 bases, V lost 6 bases, and 9 bases had no gene match. CDR1 MNHEY and CDR2 SMNVEV come from the germline V gene (reference sequence). The CDR3 DNA reads as TGTGCCAGCAGACGAACCGGGGGGTTCGAGACCCAGTACTTC. Its translation is CASRRTGGFETQYF.

This clone was observed a single time. The chain is built from TRBV13 and TRBJ2-2; a possible D gene is TRBD2 (6 bases). Trimming took off 5 bases at V and 0 bases at J, with 13 bases between the two ends. The CDR3 length is 16 residues. Germline V gene sequence: CDR1 PRHDT, CDR2 FYEKMQ (reference sequence). The CDR3 DNA reads as TGTGCCAGCAGCCCCAAAGCTAGCGCGAACACCGGGGAGCTGTTTTTT. Encoded protein: CASSPKASANTGELFF.

This rearrangement joins TRBV5-5 to TRBJ1-6; 7 bases fit TRBD1. Germline-derived CDR1 and CDR2 are SGHKS and YYEKEE (reference sequence). The CDR3 has 16 amino acids. The trim removed 1 base at V and 6 bases at J, leaving 7 bases unmatched. CDR3 residues: CASSLFRAGGNSPLHF. CDR3 DNA sequence: TGTGCCAGCAGCTTGTTTAGGGCAGGGGGTAATTCACCCCTCCACTTT.

The rearrangement links TRBV12-5 to TRBJ2-5; TRBD2 matches at 10 bases. With V trimmed by 6 bases and J by 2 bases, 6 bases remained unmatched. CDR3 size: 15 residues. Germline V lookup: CDR1 LGHNT, CDR2 FRNRAP. The CDR3 coding sequence is TGTGCTAGTGGGCCGGGACTAGCGAGACAAGAGACCCAGTACTTC. It is translated as CASGPGLARQETQYF.

The V and J genes are TRBV6-1 and TRBJ1-2; D may be TRBD1 (6 bases). The CDR3 is made up of 14 amino acids. Germline CDR1 is MNHNS and CDR2 is SASEGT. Trimming took 1 base from V and 1 from J, leaving 7 bases between them. CDR3 residues: CASSEGTVNYGYTF. As DNA, the CDR3 is TGTGCCAGCAGTGAAGGGACAGTTAACTATGGCTACACCTTC.

This clone was recorded once. The rearrangement links TRBV9 to TRBJ1-2; D is ambiguous. V lost 2 bases to trimming and J lost 1 base, with 12 bases between them. CDR3 size: 15 residues. Germline lookup yields CDR1 SGDLS and CDR2 YYNGEE. The CDR3 loop is CASSVQATGNYGYTF. The CDR3 DNA follows: TGTGCCAGCAGCGTGCAGGCTACTGGTAACTATGGCTACACCTTC. Full variable domain (remainder filled in from reference TRBV9 and TRBJ1-2): DSGVTQTPKHLITATGQRVTLRCSPRSGDLSVYWYQQSLDQGLQFLIQYYNGEERAKGNILERFSAQQFPDLHSELNLSSLELGDSALYFCASSVQATGNYGYTFGSGTRLTVV.